This is a list of T cell receptor beta chains from one sample in a study of T cell repertoires in ileal Crohn's disease. Libraries were prepared by immunoSEQ multiplex PCR; TCRdb keeps only in-frame clonotypes and omits some of them. The table shows roughly 3,000 clones, with about nine tenths occurring only once. Sequencing input: ileal tissue. These receptors were taken from an adult with Crohn's disease. Each CDR3 is given with its conserved first and last residue. Clone sizes are given selectively: once, few, many, or a class where the clone is expanded.

TRBJ1-2 TRBV27 - CASKGFDRDGYTF
TRBJ2-7 TRBV7-8 - CASSSLGGYEQYF
TRBJ2-7 TRBV4-3 once CASSQEAAQREQYF
TRBJ1-4 TRBV25-1 - CASSEYGGRAEKLFF
TRBJ2-4 TRBV28 - CASSSPLGNKNIQYF
TRBJ1-2 TRBV7-9 - CASSLGGAAGYGYTF
TRBJ1-5 TRBV28 - CASSGSGTVNQPQHF
TRBJ2-1 TRBV7-9 few CASSLTGQNHNEQFF
TRBJ1-2 TRBV28 - CASSPGLNYGYTF
TRBJ1-5 TRBV6-6 - CASSQPTGGRQPQHF
TRBJ2-1 TRBV29-1 - CSATGTRDYNEQFF
TRBJ2-1 TRBV6-5 - CASSYSEGGLSNEQFF
TRBJ2-3 TRBV7-9 - CASSLALDPAQYF
TRBJ2-5 TRBV20-1 - CSARAETQYF
TRBJ2-1 TRBV4-3 - CASSQGRRYDEQFF
TRBJ2-1 TRBV4-1 - CASSQEGLVANEQFF
TRBJ2-1 TRBV25-1 - CASSVSGLSSYNEQFF
TRBJ2-6 TRBV7-8 once CASSWVRYPQSRANVLTF
TRBJ2-2 TRBV7-3 - CASSSTWGTGELFF
TRBJ2-1 TRBV6-1 once CASSEIMAAYNEQFF
TRBJ2-7 TRBV5-1 - CASSWDTSGSRYEQYF
TRBJ2-3 TRBV6-1 - CASNIRGHTDTQYF
TRBJ2-1 TRBV29-1 - CSVEFWDQPYNEQFF